The source of this TCR beta chain is a study of PD-1 blockade in classical Hodgkin lymphoma. Study-wide points: TCR diversity at baseline was reported to be reduced in newly diagnosed patients relative to healthy donors. Only CD4+ TCR diversity, not CD8+, had risen significantly by C4D1.

The CDR3 consists of 14 residues. From germline, CDR1 is ENHRY and CDR2 SYGVKD. V lost 3 bases and J lost 4, with 10 bases in between. Brentuximab vedotin exposure varied, and every patient relapsed after autologous stem cell transplantation. Libraries were prepared by immunoSEQ multiplex PCR; TCRdb keeps only in-frame clonotypes and omits some of them. The sample records nearly 25,000 clones, 70% to 80% being singletons. The count of this clone is one. As yet, its antigen is unknown. The V and J genes are TRBV10-3 and TRBJ2-1; maybe TRBD1 (5 bases). The TCR sequence derives from a human donor with classical Hodgkin lymphoma. Sequencing was performed on peripheral blood mononuclear cells (PBMCs), taken before the second cycle of nivolumab. The CDR3 here is CAISDETAYNEQFF. As DNA, the CDR3 is TGTGCCATCAGTGATGAGACAGCTTACAATGAGCAGTTCTTC.